This T cell receptor beta chain was profiled in a study of blood T cell repertoires in COVID-19. Data came from immunoSEQ multiplex PCR; TCRdb stores just in-frame clones and leaves some out. The sample lists around 130,000 clones, approximately 90% occurring once. This CDR3 contains 15 residues. CDR1 is LGHDT and CDR2 is YNNKEL in the germline V gene (reference sequence). Unmatched junction bases numbered 11, after V lost 6 bases and J lost 5 bases. The chain couples TRBV3-1 (or the pseudogene TRBV3-2) to TRBJ2-3; the match to TRBD2 covers 7 bases. Source material: peripheral blood. The TCR sequence derives from a human donor with COVID-19, enrolled during active disease. The donor label of this sample is uncertain. The CDR3 loop reads CASRARAGVEDTQYF. In nucleotides, the CDR3 is TGTGCCAGCAGGGCAAGGGCGGGGGTGGAAGATACGCAGTATTTT.